These 14 T cell receptor beta chains came from one sample sequenced in a study of blood T cell repertoires in COVID-19. Here immunoSEQ multiplex PCR was the method, and the copy in TCRdb shows in-frame clones only, minus some. The sample has roughly 200,000 clones, 80% to 85% seen once; the top ten hold less than 20%. Sequenced: peripheral blood. Every receptor here comes from a human donor in a cohort sampled during active COVID-19.

This clone occurred a few times. The chain combines TRBV11-2 with TRBJ1-1; perhaps TRBD1 as D (6 bases). The germline CDR1 and CDR2 sequences are SGHAT and FQNNGV. V lost 2 bases and J lost 4, with 11 bases in between. The CDR3 is made up of 14 amino acids. The CDR3 loop is CASSLSQGSTEAFF. CDR3 DNA sequence: TGTGCCAGCAGCTTAAGTCAGGGGAGCACTGAAGCTTTCTTT.

The chain uses TRBV5-1 and TRBJ1-6; TRBD1 agrees at 8 bases. Germline lookup yields CDR1 SGHRS and CDR2 YFSETQ. Germline trimming cut 3 bases from V and 8 bases from J; bases unmatched to any gene: 7. The CDR3 spans 15 residues. The CDR3 bases are TGCGCCAGCAGCTCGCGGACAGGGTCGGATTCACCCCTCCACTTT. This codes for CASSSRTGSDSPLHF.

This clone was counted a single time. This chain joins TRBV27 and TRBJ2-7, with 8 bases lining up with TRBD2. CDR1 and CDR2 from the germline V gene are MNHEY and SMNVEV (reference sequence). V lost 2 bases to trimming and J lost 0 bases; unmatched junction nucleotides: 3. This CDR3 has 15 residues. CDR3 in amino acids: CASSLHSGASYEQYF. In DNA, the CDR3 is TGTGCCAGCAGTTTACATAGCGGGGCCTCCTACGAGCAGTACTTC.

This clone was found once. The chain links TRBV3-1 (or the pseudogene TRBV3-2) to TRBJ2-2; 13 bases align to TRBD2. The CDR3 runs 14 residues. Germline CDR1 LGHDT, CDR2 YNNKEL (reference sequence). Losses at the gene ends were 5 bases for V and 6 bases for J; bases not matched to a gene: 0. The CDR3 DNA reads TGTGCCAGCAGCGGACTAGCGGGGGCCGGGGAGCTGTTTTTT. Translation: CASSGLAGAGELFF.

The V and J genes are TRBV5-1 and TRBJ2-3; perhaps TRBD2 as D (6 bases). The ends were cut back, 3 bases at V and 0 bases at J, with 11 bases in the middle. Germline assignment: CDR1 SGHRS and CDR2 YFSETQ. There are 15 residues in the CDR3. This CDR3 reads CASSSWAGSTDTQYF. CDR3 nucleotides: TGCGCCAGCAGCTCGTGGGCGGGGAGCACAGATACGCAGTATTTT.

This clone has just one count. V is TRBV29-1 and J is TRBJ2-5, with D perhaps TRBD1 (5 bases). Trimming removed 7 bases from V and 5 bases from J, with 17 bases in between. The CDR3 spans 13 residues. Per the germline V gene, CDR1 is SQVTM and CDR2 is ANQGSEA. CDR3 residues: CSGKGWGLETQYF. As DNA, the CDR3 is TGCAGCGGTAAAGGTTGGGGCCTGGAGACCCAGTACTTC.

This clone was observed a single time. V and J are TRBV5-1 and TRBJ2-3; 7 nucleotides line up with TRBD1. Germline loops: CDR1 SGHRS, CDR2 YFSETQ. V was pared by 1 base and J by 4 bases, with 9 bases of the junction left unmatched. The CDR3 spans 16 residues. The CDR3 protein is CASSLITGVRADTQYF. The CDR3 DNA sequence: TGCGCCAGCAGCTTGATAACAGGGGTTCGCGCAGATACGCAGTATTTT.

The chain recombines TRBV5-4 with TRBJ1-1; 7 nucleotides agree with TRBD1. V was pared by 3 bases and J by 7 bases, with 3 bases of the junction left unmatched. Germline loops: CDR1 SGHNT, CDR2 YYREEE (reference sequence). There are 12 residues in the CDR3. For the CDR3, the DNA is TGTGCCAGCAGCTGGACAGGATATGAAGCTTTCTTT. Protein product: CASSWTGYEAFF.

The V gene is TRBV9, the J gene TRBJ2-3; weak D call: TRBD2 (6 bases). CDR3 length: 15 amino acids. Germline-derived CDR1 and CDR2 are SGDLS and YYNGEE. Trimming shortened V by 3 bases and J by 4 bases, and 15 bases separated the two germline ends. The CDR3 DNA reads as TGTGCCAGCAGCGCCTCCCCGGGGGTGGCAGATACGCAGTATTTT. It specifies CASSASPGVADTQYF. Full variable domain (outside the CDR3, taken from reference TRBV9 and TRBJ2-3): DSGVTQTPKHLITATGQRVTLRCSPRSGDLSVYWYQQSLDQGLQFLIQYYNGEERAKGNILERFSAQQFPDLHSELNLSSLELGDSALYFCASSASPGVADTQYFGPGTRLTVL.

This clone was detected only a few times. This rearrangement joins TRBV19 to TRBJ1-5; TRBD1 agrees at 12 bases. This CDR3 region has 16 residues. Germline V gives CDR1 LNHDA, CDR2 SQIVND (reference sequence). V lost 5 bases and J lost 3; bases outside the gene matches: 5. The CDR3 reads CASSSGTGGYNQPQHF. The DNA of the CDR3 is TGTGCCAGTAGTTCCGGGACAGGGGGCTACAATCAGCCCCAGCATTTT. Using reference TRBV19 and TRBJ1-5 for the parts outside the CDR3, the full variable domain is DGGITQSPKYLFRKEGQNVTLSCEQNLNHDAMYWYRQDPGQGLRLIYYSQIVNDFQKGDIAEGYSVSREKKESFPLTVTSAQKNPTAFYLCASSSGTGGYNQPQHFGDGTRLSIL.

The chain recombines TRBV5-1 with TRBJ2-1; weak D call: TRBD1 (6 bases). Germline V gives CDR1 SGHRS, CDR2 YFSETQ. The V gene lost 0 bases and the J gene lost 4 bases, with 11 bases spanning the gap. The CDR3 contains 15 residues. CDR3 protein: CASSLVGASYNEQFF. CDR3 coding DNA: TGCGCCAGCAGCTTGGTGGGGGCATCGTACAATGAGCAGTTCTTC.

The V and J genes are TRBV29-1 and TRBJ1-2; D is uncertain. Per germline, CDR1 SQVTM and CDR2 ANQGSEA. The V gene lost 4 bases and the J gene lost 8 bases, with 17 bases spanning the gap. The CDR3 has 13 residues. The CDR3 reads CSVGPEGVNGYTF. CDR3 DNA: TGCAGCGTTGGCCCCGAGGGTGTTAACGGCTACACCTTC.

The chain employs TRBV5-1 and TRBJ2-3, with 12 bases lining up with TRBD1. CDR1 is SGHRS and CDR2 is YFSETQ in the germline V gene. The CDR3 has 16 amino acids. With V trimmed by 4 bases and J by 6 bases, 9 bases remained unmatched. The CDR3 region has the DNA TGCGCCAGCAGCGAACCGGGACAGGGGGCGGGGGATACGCAGTATTTT. It specifies CASSEPGQGAGDTQYF.

The rearrangement joins TRBV7-9 to TRBJ2-5; 8 bases are shared with TRBD1. J lost 0 bases, V lost 3 bases, and 12 bases had no gene match. There are 18 residues in the CDR3. Germline CDR1 and CDR2: SEHNR and FQNEAQ (reference sequence). The CDR3 region has the DNA TGTGCCAGCAGCTTCTCCCCATGGACAGGGAGATACCAAGAGACCCAGTACTTC. Protein product: CASSFSPWTGRYQETQYF.